Each of the 32 T cell receptor beta chains below was sequenced from the same sample in a study of immune evolution from preneoplasia to lung adenocarcinoma. This table comes from immunoSEQ multiplex PCR, and its TCRdb copy is limited to in-frame clones, with some not included. The data contain thousands of clones, just under 85% of them singletons. The specimen sequenced was FFPE adjacent normal lung tissue. The origin of the receptors is a donor aged 70 or older with lung adenocarcinoma.

This chain uses TRBV28 with TRBJ1-2, with 8 positions matching TRBD1. The ends lost 3 bases at V and 4 bases at J; junction bases unmatched: 4. Per the germline V gene, CDR1 is MDHEN and CDR2 is SYDVKM. There are 14 residues in the CDR3. Here the CDR3 reads CASSLFRGPYGYTF. The CDR3 DNA reads as TGTGCCAGCAGTTTGTTCAGGGGGCCCTATGGCTACACCTTC.

The chain recombines TRBV6-1 with TRBJ2-5, with 15 bases that match TRBD2. CDR1 is MNHNS, CDR2 SASEGT, per germline. CDR3 size: 18 residues. Unmatched junction bases numbered 7, after V lost 1 base and J lost 4 bases. The CDR3 protein is CASSEGAPGLAGGETQYF. CDR3 nucleotides: TGTGCCAGCAGTGAAGGGGCCCCGGGACTAGCGGGAGGAGAGACCCAGTACTTC.

This chain joins TRBV28 and TRBJ2-2; D unclear. CDR3 size: 12 residues. V lost 5 bases to trimming and J lost 5 bases, with 6 bases between them. Looked up from germline, CDR1 is MDHEN and CDR2 is SYDVKM. This CDR3 reads CASSTETGELFF. In DNA form, the CDR3 reads TGTGCCAGCAGTACTGAGACCGGGGAGCTGTTTTTT.

This clone was seen just once. The DNA for the CDR3 is TGCAGCGTTGTAACCGGTATCTATGGCTACACCTTC. Protein sequence: CSVVTGIYGYTF. The rearrangement links TRBV29-1 to TRBJ1-2; no definite D call. This CDR3 contains 12 residues. The V end was cut by 4 bases, the J end by 4 bases, with 10 bases between. Germline CDR1 reads SQVTM; CDR2 reads ANQGSEA. Supplemented by reference TRBV29-1 and TRBJ1-2, the full variable domain reads SAVISQKPSRDICQRGTSLTIQCQVDSQVTMMFWYRQQPGQSLTLIATANQGSEATYESGFVIDKFPISRPNLTFSTLTVSNMSPEDSSIYLCSVVTGIYGYTFGSGTRLTVV.

The chain joins TRBV28 to TRBJ1-4; the D is unclear. CDR1 is MDHEN and CDR2 is SYDVKM in the germline V gene. Trimming removed 3 bases from V and 8 bases from J, with 13 bases in between. The CDR3 spans 14 residues. CDR3 residues: CASSFRQAGEKLFF. CDR3 in DNA: TGTGCCAGCAGTTTCCGTCAGGCGGGGGAAAAACTGTTTTTT.

V and J are TRBV7-9 and TRBJ2-7; D is possibly TRBD2 (5 bases). The V and J ends lost 5 bases and 4 bases respectively, with 21 bases between them. The V gene's germline CDR1 is SEHNR and CDR2 FQNEAQ (reference sequence). The CDR3 totals 16 residues. The DNA for the CDR3 is TGTGCCAGCAGCCAAACTTTCGCGGGCCTAGAGTACGAGCAGTACTTC. Protein sequence: CASSQTFAGLEYEQYF.

The chain joins TRBV20-1 to TRBJ1-1; no firm D call. Trimming stripped 3 bases from V and 3 bases from J, with 5 bases between. This CDR3 has 11 amino acids. Germline V gene data show CDR1 as DFQATT and CDR2 as SNEGSKA (reference sequence). The CDR3 reads CSASPDTEAFF. CDR3 DNA: TGCAGTGCTAGTCCGGACACTGAAGCTTTCTTT.

The CDR3 sequence: CASVDLSVDEQYF. The CDR3 DNA reads TGTGCCAGCGTGGACTTGAGCGTCGACGAGCAGTACTTC. This chain joins TRBV6-5 and TRBJ2-7; D might be TRBD2 (5 bases). CDR3 length: 13 residues. The ends were cut back, 8 bases at V and 5 bases at J, with 16 bases in the middle. Looked up from germline, CDR1 is MNHEY and CDR2 is SVGAGI.

The rearrangement joins TRBV11-2 to TRBJ2-7; D remains unclear. The CDR3 loop spans 11 amino acids. CDR1 and CDR2 from the germline V gene are SGHAT and FQNNGV. Trimming took 5 bases from V and 3 from J, leaving 5 bases between them. The CDR3 spells CASSHFYEQYF. CDR3 DNA: TGTGCCAGCAGCCACTTCTACGAGCAGTACTTC.

V and J are TRBV5-1 and TRBJ2-5, with TRBD2 identical over 7 bases. Trimming at V came to 4 bases and at J to 4 bases, leaving 7 bases not matched to a gene. Looked up from germline, CDR1 is SGHRS and CDR2 is YFSETQ. This CDR3 has 14 residues. The CDR3 protein is CASSTGLDRETQYF. In DNA, the CDR3 is TGCGCCAGCAGCACCGGACTAGACCGAGAGACCCAGTACTTC.

The genes are TRBV5-6 and TRBJ1-2, with 9 bases that match TRBD1. V dropped 4 bases and J dropped 7; count of bases not matched to a gene: 11. Germline loops: CDR1 SGHDT, CDR2 YYEEEE. This CDR3 has 15 amino acids. The CDR3 DNA reads as TGTGCCAGCAGCCCGGCAACAGGGGGCGGTTTTGGCTACACCTTC. Translated, it gives CASSPATGGGFGYTF.

J is TRBJ1-1 and V is TRBV9, with D possibly being TRBD1 (5 bases). Trimming removed 3 bases from V and 1 base from J, with 13 bases in between. Germline V gene data show CDR1 as SGDLS and CDR2 as YYNGEE. The CDR3 runs 15 residues. The CDR3 DNA is TGTGCCAGCAGCGGGGCCGGGGGATCGAACACTGAAGCTTTCTTT. It yields the protein CASSGAGGSNTEAFF.

CDR3 protein: CASSLAGIAGAGETQYF. The CDR3 DNA follows: TGCGCCAGCAGCTTGGCCGGGATAGCCGGAGCTGGAGAGACCCAGTACTTC. The rearrangement uses TRBV5-1 and TRBJ2-5; TRBD2 is a possible D gene (5 bases). Germline CDR1 and CDR2: SGHRS and YFSETQ. This CDR3 has 17 residues. V lost 0 bases and J lost 4, with 19 bases in between.

The chain combines TRBV4-2 with TRBJ2-3; D gene ambiguous. The CDR3 has 15 amino acids. Germline V lookup: CDR1 LGHNA, CDR2 YNFKEQ. V lost 3 bases and J 1 base, leaving 11 bases between the germline ends. CDR3: CASSQELRGTDTQYF. The CDR3, as DNA: TGTGCCAGCAGCCAGGAGCTCCGGGGCACAGATACGCAGTATTTT.

The chain combines TRBV14 with TRBJ2-4; D is undetermined. CDR1 is SGHDN, CDR2 FVKESK, per germline. Trimming removed 4 bases at V and 0 bases at J, with 13 bases between. The CDR3 loop spans 16 amino acids. The CDR3 protein is CASSPAMSVAKNIQYF. The CDR3 DNA reads as TGTGCCAGCAGCCCCGCGATGTCAGTAGCCAAAAACATTCAGTACTTC.

The CDR3 coding sequence is TGCGCCAGCAGGCGGACAGCTGCAGCCAACTATGGCTACACCTTC. It translates to CASRRTAAANYGYTF. The chain joins TRBV5-1 to TRBJ1-2, with a weak D call TRBD1 (6 bases). This CDR3 has 15 residues. The V gene's germline CDR1 is SGHRS and CDR2 YFSETQ. V was shortened by 5 bases and J by 2 bases, with 16 bases between the two germline ends.

In its sample, this clone is large. The chain combines TRBV11-3 with TRBJ2-1, with TRBD2 identical over 10 bases. CDR1 is SGHNT, CDR2 YENEEA, per germline. This CDR3 comprises 13 residues. Trimming at V came to 9 bases and at J to 8 bases, leaving 7 bases not matched to a gene. The CDR3 region is CASLAGVEYEQFF. CDR3 coding DNA: TGTGCCAGTCTAGCGGGAGTGGAGTATGAGCAGTTCTTC.

This clone showed up just once. This CDR3 reads CASSLGFGQGVYGYTF. The CDR3 nucleotides are TGTGCCAGCAGCTTAGGTTTCGGCCAGGGAGTTTATGGCTACACCTTC. The chain couples TRBV7-9 to TRBJ1-2; tentatively, D is TRBD1 (5 bases). There are 16 residues in the CDR3. The ends were cut back, 1 base at V and 5 bases at J, with 17 bases in the middle. Germline-derived CDR1 and CDR2 are SEHNR and FQNEAQ (reference sequence).

The V gene is TRBV30, the J gene TRBJ1-4; D gene unclear. Germline CDR1 is GTSNPN and CDR2 is SVGIG (reference sequence). CDR3 length equals 11 residues. Trimming left V 3 bases short and J 7 bases short, with 6 bases between. CDR3 in DNA: TGTGCCTGGAGATCCGGTGAAAAACTGTTTTTT. Translation: CAWRSGEKLFF.

The rearrangement links TRBV9 to TRBJ2-3; D is undetermined. Germline lookup yields CDR1 SGDLS and CDR2 YYNGEE. Trimming pared 4 bases from V and 1 base from J, leaving 13 bases between. CDR3 size: 15 residues. CDR3: CASSRVGLGTDTQYF. The CDR3 DNA follows: TGTGCCAGCAGCAGGGTGGGGTTAGGCACAGATACGCAGTATTTT.

This sequence joins TRBV28 and TRBJ1-2, with TRBD1 as a possible D gene (6 bases). Between the trimmed V and J ends, which lost 8 bases and 3 bases, there was a span of 13 bases. There are 13 residues in the CDR3. Germline lookup yields CDR1 MDHEN and CDR2 SYDVKM. CDR3 protein: CASLGGDDYGYTF. CDR3 DNA: TGTGCCAGCCTGGGGGGCGATGACTATGGCTACACCTTC.

About this clone: A much larger clone lies one base from this, so it may be a read error. V is TRBV2 and J is TRBJ2-3; D remains unclear. V was pared by 6 bases and J by 2 bases, with 3 bases between. CDR3 length equals 11 residues. The V gene's germline CDR1 is SNHLY and CDR2 FYNNEI. This CDR3 reads CASRDTDTQYF. The CDR3 DNA follows: TGTGCCAGCAGGGACACAGATACGCAGTATTTT.

The CDR3 coding sequence is TGTGCCAGCAGCTTAACGGGGACCGGGGAGCTGTTTTTT. Translating gives CASSLTGTGELFF. The gene calls are TRBV7-9 and TRBJ2-2, with D perhaps TRBD2 (5 bases). The CDR3 extends over 13 amino acids. CDR1 is SEHNR, CDR2 FQNEAQ, per germline (reference sequence). Between the trimmed V and J ends, which lost 2 bases and 5 bases, there was a span of 6 bases.

By its share, this clone is medium-sized. The rearrangement joins TRBV18 to TRBJ2-5; 9 nucleotides line up with TRBD1. CDR1 KGHSH and CDR2 LQKENI come from the germline V gene. The CDR3 consists of 14 residues. With 3 bases clipped from V and 7 bases from J, the junction kept 6 bases outside the gene matches. The CDR3 region has the DNA TGTGCCAGCTCACCTGGGACAGGGCAAACGACCCAGTACTTC. It is translated as CASSPGTGQTTQYF.

The gene calls are TRBV4-1 and TRBJ2-2; D assignment may be TRBD1 or TRBD2 (5 bases each). Germline V lookup: CDR1 MGHRA, CDR2 YSYEKL. V was trimmed by 0 bases and J by 5 bases, leaving 13 bases between them. This CDR3 contains 16 residues. This CDR3 is CASSQDEGTATGELFF. CDR3 bases: TGCGCCAGCAGCCAAGATGAAGGGACCGCTACCGGGGAGCTGTTTTTT.

By share, this clone ranks as large (0.1 to 1%). V gene TRBV6-5 combines with J gene TRBJ2-1; D may be TRBD2 (6 bases). Per germline, CDR1 MNHEY and CDR2 SVGAGI. This CDR3 region has 14 residues. V was shortened by 5 bases and J by 8 bases, with 16 bases between the two germline ends. The CDR3 nucleotides are TGTGCCAGCAGTCGGACCAGATCTAGCGATGAGCAGTTCTTC. Protein product: CASSRTRSSDEQFF.

V gene TRBV30 combines with J gene TRBJ2-2; TRBD1 or TRBD2 may be the D gene (6 bases each). The CDR3 covers 16 residues. Trimming removed 0 bases from V and 0 bases from J, with 11 bases in between. Germline loops: CDR1 GTSNPN, CDR2 SVGIG (reference sequence). Written as DNA, the CDR3 is TGTGCCTGGAGTGTAACGGGGGCTCCGAACACCGGGGAGCTGTTTTTT. Translating gives CAWSVTGAPNTGELFF.

The CDR3 nucleotides read TGCAGCGTTGAGGGTTTGGCTGGTGGCACTGAAGCTTTCTTT. Protein sequence: CSVEGLAGGTEAFF. The genes are TRBV29-1 and TRBJ1-1; D is ambiguous. CDR3 length: 14 residues. Germline CDR1 and CDR2: SQVTM and ANQGSEA. The V end lost 3 bases, the J end lost 4 bases, and 15 bases lay between the germline ends.

The chain uses TRBV7-8 and TRBJ2-3, with unresolved D. V was cut by 1 base and J by 4 bases, with 3 bases left in between. This CDR3 has 12 residues. From germline, CDR1 is SGHVS and CDR2 FQNEAQ. In nucleotides, the CDR3 is TGTGCCAGCAGCTTAGATGCAGATACGCAGTATTTT. Translating it yields CASSLDADTQYF. The whole variable domain, remainder taken from reference TRBV7-8 and TRBJ2-3, is GAGVSQSPRYKVAKRGQDVALRCDPISGHVSLFWYQQALGQGPEFLTYFQNEAQLDKSGLPSDRFFAERPEGSVSTLKIQRTQQEDSAVYLCASSLDADTQYFGPGTRLTVL.

The CDR3 nucleotides read TGCGCCAGCAGCCAAGGAGCTCCAGGGGAAGTAAATCAGCCCCAGCATTTT. This gives the protein CASSQGAPGEVNQPQHF. The V and J genes are TRBV4-1 and TRBJ1-5; D is possibly TRBD1 (6 bases). This CDR3 has 17 amino acids. Germline CDR1 and CDR2: MGHRA and YSYEKL. Trimming removed 1 base at V and 4 bases at J, with 17 bases between.

V is TRBV10-3 and J is TRBJ1-1; TRBD1 matches 8 bases. CDR3 length: 17 residues. From germline, CDR1 is ENHRY and CDR2 SYGVKD. J was trimmed by 0 bases and V by 3 bases; bases with no gene match: 9. CDR3 amino acids: CAISDLRDRTVNTEAFF. The CDR3 coding sequence is TGTGCCATCAGTGACCTCCGGGACAGGACTGTGAACACTGAAGCTTTCTTT.

J is TRBJ1-2 and V is TRBV5-4; D call uncertain. CDR1 is SGHNT, CDR2 YYREEE, per germline (reference sequence). This CDR3 is built from 13 residues. V shed 0 bases and J shed 7 bases, with 10 bases lying between them. CDR3 sequence reads: CASSLVDWGGYTF. CDR3 in DNA: TGTGCCAGCAGCTTGGTGGACTGGGGTGGCTACACCTTC. Complete variable domain (other parts from reference TRBV5-4 and TRBJ1-2): ETGVTQSPTHLIKTRGQQVTLRCSSQSGHNTVSWYQQALGQGPQFIFQYYREEENGRGNFPPRFSGLQFPNYSSELNVNALELDDSALYLCASSLVDWGGYTFGSGTRLTVV.